A selection of T cell receptor beta chains follows, all from one sample in a study of patients and donors after allogeneic stem cell transplantation. TCRdb re-derived calls from the RT-PCR reads in MiXCR, one entry per CDR3 protein. This table holds 920,000 or so distinct CDR3 sequences, roughly 18% found once. The sequencing sample was made of blood, either unsorted or a sorted T cell fraction (not recorded which). These receptors came from a human donor who was either an allogeneic HSCT recipient or a stem cell or donor lymphocyte infusion donor (not recorded which). It is not recorded whose cells these are; they may come from a transplant donor. Each CDR3 is given with its conserved first and last residue. A D gene is named only where the DNA matches it firmly. Only part of the rows carry a size: once, few, many, or a class if the clone is expanded.

d_gene	abundance	j_gene	len	v_gene	CDR3nt	CDR3aa
TRBD2	NA	TRBJ2-1	16	TRBV5-1	TGCGCCAGCAGCTACCAACTAGCGGGAGGGCCTAGTGAGCAGTTCTTC	CASSYQLAGGPSEQFF
NA	few	TRBJ1-1	13	TRBV6-7	TGTGCCAGCATAGGGCCCGGGGTCACTGAAGCTTTCTTT	CASIGPGVTEAFF
NA	many	TRBJ2-5	15	TRBV5-1	TGCGCCAGCAGCGTCGGGATTCCGGGGAGAGAGACCCAGTACTTC	CASSVGIPGRETQYF
NA	NA	TRBJ1-1	15	TRBV4-3	TGCGCCAGCAGCCGAGAACGAGTGCGGAACACTGAAGCTTTCTTT	CASSRERVRNTEAFF
NA	NA	TRBJ2-5	16	TRBV5-1	TGCGCCAGCAGCGCCCGGGACACCACGTACCAAGAGACCCAGTACTTC	CASSARDTTYQETQYF
TRBD1	few	TRBJ1-1	15	TRBV5-1	TGCGCCAGCAGCGGCTACGACAGGGCAGGAAATCAAGCTTTCTTT	CASSGYDRAGNQAFF
TRBD1	NA	TRBJ2-1	14	TRBV6-4	TGTGCCAGCAGTCGACAGGGAAAATACAATGAGCAGTTCTTC	CASSRQGKYNEQFF
NA	few	TRBJ2-1	15	TRBV11-2	TGTGCCAGCAGCGAGGGGTTAGCCCTATACAATGAGCAGTTCTTC	CASSEGLALYNEQFF
NA	NA	TRBJ2-7	12	TRBV5-6	TGTGCCAGCAGCTCTGATGAGTACGAGCAGTACTTC	CASSSDEYEQYF
NA	NA	TRBJ1-6	16	TRBV5-1	TGCGCCAGCAGCTTGGCGGGACCGGGGACCAATTCACCCCTCCACTTT	CASSLAGPGTNSPLHF
NA	few	TRBJ2-2	12	TRBV20-1	TGCAGTGCTAGAGGGGCGGGCAGGGAGCTGTTTTTT	CSARGAGRELFF
NA	many	TRBJ2-7	13	TRBV12-3/TRBV12-4	TGTGCCAGCAGCCCCGGGGGACTCTACGAGCAGTACTTC	CASSPGGLYEQYF
NA	NA	TRBJ2-1	16	TRBV3-1	TGTGCCAGCAGCCAAGATTTCACTCCCAACTACAATGAGCAGTTCTTC	CASSQDFTPNYNEQFF
NA	NA	TRBJ1-1	15	TRBV12-3/TRBV12-4	TGTGCCAGCAGCAACCCAGGGTTTGCGAACACTGAAGCTTTCTTT	CASSNPGFANTEAFF
TRBD2	few	TRBJ2-7	13	TRBV5-1	TGCGCCAGCAGCATTGGCCGGGGGGACGAGCAGTACTTC	CASSIGRGDEQYF
NA	few	TRBJ2-3	14	TRBV2	TGTGCCAGCGGGGCGGGGCTGAGCACAGATACGCAGTATTTT	CASGAGLSTDTQYF
NA	many	TRBJ1-2	13	TRBV10-3	TGTGCCATCAGTGATACAGGGAACTATGGCTACACCTTC	CAISDTGNYGYTF
TRBD1	NA	TRBJ2-1	15	TRBV5-1	TGCGCCAGCAGCGCCGGGGACAGCCCAGTGAATGAGCAGTTCTTC	CASSAGDSPVNEQFF
NA	NA	TRBJ2-1	15	TRBV21-1	TGTGCCAGCAGCAAATCAGGACAGAGTTACAATGAGCAGTTCTTC	CASSKSGQSYNEQFF
NA	NA	TRBJ2-1	13	TRBV27	TGTGCCAGCAGTTTACGTTTCTTCAATGAGCAGTTCTTC	CASSLRFFNEQFF
NA	few	TRBJ2-1	14	TRBV12-3/TRBV12-4	TGTGCCAGCAGTTTTCTGACAGGAGGCAATGAGCAGTTCTTC	CASSFLTGGNEQFF
TRBD2	NA	TRBJ2-1	14	TRBV24-1	TGTGCCACCAGTGCTTGGGACTACCACAATGAGCAGTTCTTC	CATSAWDYHNEQFF
NA	NA	TRBJ2-1	16	TRBV24-1	TGTGCCACCAGTGACCGGGGACAAAAGTCCTACAATGAGCAGTTCTTC	CATSDRGQKSYNEQFF
NA	few	TRBJ2-3	17	TRBV11-2	TGTGCCAGCAGCCAAAGGGCGGTTGCCAGGGGCACAGATACGCAGTATTTT	CASSQRAVARGTDTQYF
TRBD2	few	TRBJ2-1	17	TRBV5-6	TGTGCCAGCAGCAAGAGATCCCCGGGACTAGCGGGGGGTGAGCAGTTCTTC	CASSKRSPGLAGGEQFF
NA	few	TRBJ2-1	13	TRBV4-2	TGTGCCAGCAGCCAAGACTACTACAATGAGCAGTTCTTC	CASSQDYYNEQFF
NA	NA	TRBJ1-2	14	TRBV5-1	TGCGCCAGCACGCCAACGCTATCGGTGGGTGGCTACACCTTC	CASTPTLSVGGYTF
NA	many	TRBJ1-2	13	TRBV29-1	TGCAGCGTTGAAGGGGAGGGTAACTATGGCTACACCTTC	CSVEGEGNYGYTF
TRBD2	few	TRBJ2-7	11	TRBV29-1	TGCAGCGGTTCGGGGGGCTACGAGCAGTACTTC	CSGSGGYEQYF
NA	NA	TRBJ1-1	15	TRBV4-1	TGCGCCAGCAGCCGCGGTACAGTTAAGAACACTGAAGCTTTCTTT	CASSRGTVKNTEAFF
NA	NA	TRBJ2-7	14	TRBV20-1	TGCAGTGCTAGCGCTGGCGGAGCAACCCGAGGGCAGTACTTC	CSASAGGATRGQYF
NA	NA	TRBJ1-2	16	TRBV4-3	TGCGCCAGCAGCCAGACCGCAGAGGGAGCTAACTATGGCTACACCTTC	CASSQTAEGANYGYTF
NA	few	TRBJ1-1	15	TRBV12-3/TRBV12-4	TGTGCCAGCAGTTTACGCCCGGAAGCAAACACTGAAGCTTTCTTT	CASSLRPEANTEAFF
TRBD2	few	TRBJ2-3	16	TRBV2	TGTGCCAGCAGTGTCACCGGGACTAGCGGCACAGATACGCAGTATTTT	CASSVTGTSGTDTQYF
TRBD2	few	TRBJ2-5	16	TRBV20-1	TGCAGTGCTAGGTCTAGAACTTTAGCGGGAAAAGAGACCCAGTACTTC	CSARSRTLAGKETQYF
TRBD1	NA	TRBJ2-5	15	TRBV24-1	TGTGCCACCAGCAAGGGACAGACCTCCCAAGAGACCCAGTACTTC	CATSKGQTSQETQYF
TRBD2	few	TRBJ2-7	16	TRBV29-1	TGCAGCGTTGTGTCACTAGCGGGCAAGAGCTCCTACGAGCAGTACTTC	CSVVSLAGKSSYEQYF
NA	NA	TRBJ2-7	15	TRBV7-9	TGTGCCAGCAGTTTTACAGGGAACTTCTCCTACGAGCAGTACTTC	CASSFTGNFSYEQYF
NA	NA	TRBJ2-1	15	TRBV6-2/TRBV6-3	TGTGCCAGCAGTCAGCAGTGGGGGGCAGGCAATGAGCAGTTCTTC	CASSQQWGAGNEQFF
NA	few	TRBJ1-1	16	TRBV5-1	TGCGCCAGCAGGGATCCCCTCGGGGCAGGACACACTGAAGCTTTCTTT	CASRDPLGAGHTEAFF
TRBD2	NA	TRBJ2-1	15	TRBV6-2/TRBV6-3	TGTGCCAGCAGCGCCTACGGGGGGGCATATAATGAGCAGTTCTTC	CASSAYGGAYNEQFF
NA	NA	TRBJ1-6	15	TRBV20-1	TGCAGTGCTATAGAGGGCCAGAACTATAATTCACCCCTCCACTTT	CSAIEGQNYNSPLHF
NA	few	TRBJ2-2	14	TRBV6-5	TGTGCCAGCAGTTACTCGATTATCACCGGGGAGCTGTTTTTT	CASSYSIITGELFF
NA	many	TRBJ1-1	11	TRBV27	TGTGCCAGCACCCTTGGTACTGAAGCTTTCTTT	CASTLGTEAFF
NA	few	TRBJ2-1	15	TRBV12-3/TRBV12-4	TGTGCCAGCAGTTTTTATCAGGGATCGATGGATGAGCAGTTCTTC	CASSFYQGSMDEQFF
TRBD2	NA	TRBJ2-1	15	TRBV10-3	TGTGCCATCAGTGAGCTAGCGGGGAGTACTACTGAGCAGTTCTTC	CAISELAGSTTEQFF